This T cell receptor (beta chain) was observed in a study of cytomegalovirus exposure and HLA in healthy donors. Study-wide results and caveats: The study designated roughly 160 TCR beta chains cytomegalovirus-associated. In the 130 or so validation repertoires, under 95% of cluster scores exceeded 0, per a later analysis.

Germline V lookup: CDR1 MNHEY, CDR2 SMNVEV (reference sequence). The V segment lost 5 bases and the J segment 3 bases; nucleotides outside the gene matches: 4. The CDR3 is 15 amino acids. A remark on this clone: What it binds is unknown.

Generated by immunoSEQ multiplex PCR, the TCRdb table keeps only in-frame clones and is missing some. The sample has some 69,000 clones, roughly 95% seen once. Sequences were obtained from PBMCs. V is TRBV27 and J is TRBJ2-2, with 9 bases aligning to TRBD1. The TCR originated in a woman aged 18 to 35 in good health and CMV-seropositive. The CDR3 bases are TGTGCCAGCAGTACCGGGACAGGGTACACCGGGGAGCTGTTTTTT. It specifies CASSTGTGYTGELFF.